This record looks at one TCR beta chain sequence and its context. Its antigen is currently unknown. The data derive from a study of cytomegalovirus exposure and HLA in healthy donors. Study-level results: Rarity held for most TCR sequences, but there were some public TCRs that occurred in many donors. It was 150 to 200 TCR beta chains that were listed as cytomegalovirus-associated. The tendency of first-cohort TCR clusters to co-occur in the roughly 130 validation repertoires emerged from a later analysis.

This table comes from immunoSEQ multiplex PCR, and its TCRdb copy is limited to in-frame clones, with some not included. The sample has tens of thousands of clones, 92% seen once; the top ten hold over 1%. This CDR3 has 14 amino acids. The ends were cut back, 8 bases at V and 5 bases at J, with 18 bases in the middle. CDR1 SEHNR and CDR2 FQNEAQ come from the germline V gene (reference sequence). The clonotype comes from a woman under 30 in good health and CMV-seronegative. The chain is built from TRBV7-9 and TRBJ1-1; perhaps TRBD1 as D (6 bases). The specimen sequenced was PBMCs. Here the CDR3 DNA reads TGTGCCAGCTTTAATATGGGGGGGGCAACTGAAGCTTTCTTT. This translates into CASFNMGGATEAFF.